The rows below give T cell receptor beta chains drawn from one sample of a study of blood T cell repertoires in COVID-19. TCRdb's copy holds only in-frame clones and misses some; the assay was immunoSEQ multiplex PCR. The sample carries roughly 280,000 clones, roughly 91% recorded once. Sequences were obtained from PBMCs or T cells enriched from blood (not recorded which). All receptors come from a woman in her fifties or sixties who had recovered from COVID-19. Each CDR3 is given with its conserved first and last residue. The order of the fields is clone size, D gene, J gene, V gene, CDR3 protein, CDR3 DNA. The D gene is left open where the match is weak. The size of a clone is reported for some rows only, either as once, few or many, or as a class for expanded clones.

clone_size: NA
d_call: NA
j_call: TRBJ1-3
v_call: TRBV7-2
cdr3_aa: CASSSRTIGNTIYF
cdr3_nt: TGTGCCAGCAGCTCCCGGACAATAGGAAACACCATATATTTT

clone_size: few
d_call: NA
j_call: TRBJ2-3
v_call: TRBV27
cdr3_aa: CASSLERATDTQYF
cdr3_nt: TGTGCCAGCAGTTTGGAGCGGGCAACAGATACGCAGTATTTT

clone_size: once
d_call: NA
j_call: TRBJ1-1
v_call: TRBV27
cdr3_aa: CASSSPGTLNTEAFF
cdr3_nt: TGTGCCAGCAGTTCACCCGGGACACTGAACACTGAAGCTTTCTTT

clone_size: NA
d_call: NA
j_call: TRBJ1-1
v_call: TRBV3-1/TRBV3-2
cdr3_aa: CASSRPGQKNTEAFF
cdr3_nt: TGTGCCAGCAGTCGTCCGGGACAAAAGAACACTGAAGCTTTCTTT

clone_size: NA
d_call: TRBD1
j_call: TRBJ1-1
v_call: TRBV5-1
cdr3_aa: CASETGGMNTEAFF
cdr3_nt: TGCGCCAGCGAGACAGGGGGAATGAACACTGAAGCTTTCTTT

clone_size: NA
d_call: TRBD2
j_call: TRBJ2-1
v_call: TRBV4-1
cdr3_aa: CASSQMTSSVNEQFF
cdr3_nt: TGCGCCAGCAGCCAGATGACTAGCTCAGTAAATGAGCAGTTCTTC

clone_size: NA
d_call: TRBD2
j_call: TRBJ2-3
v_call: TRBV11-2
cdr3_aa: CASSLGLAGSLDTQYF
cdr3_nt: TGTGCCAGCAGCTTAGGACTAGCGGGGAGTTTAGATACGCAGTATTTT

clone_size: NA
d_call: TRBD2
j_call: TRBJ2-1
v_call: TRBV27
cdr3_aa: CASSPGLGPHNEQFF
cdr3_nt: TGTGCCAGCAGTCCCGGACTAGGCCCTCACAATGAGCAGTTCTTC

clone_size: NA
d_call: NA
j_call: TRBJ2-1
v_call: TRBV7-9
cdr3_aa: CASSLWEARFNEQFF
cdr3_nt: TGTGCCAGCAGCTTATGGGAGGCGAGGTTCAATGAGCAGTTCTTC

clone_size: NA
d_call: NA
j_call: TRBJ2-2
v_call: TRBV9
cdr3_aa: CASSVPGTYTGELFF
cdr3_nt: TGTGCCAGCAGCGTCCCCGGGACATACACCGGGGAGCTGTTTTTT

clone_size: NA
d_call: NA
j_call: TRBJ1-6
v_call: TRBV7-9
cdr3_aa: CASSPQGDYNSPLHF
cdr3_nt: TGTGCCAGCAGCCCACAGGGAGATTATAATTCACCCCTCCACTTT

clone_size: NA
d_call: NA
j_call: TRBJ1-4
v_call: TRBV30
cdr3_aa: CAWGGGDEKLFF
cdr3_nt: TGTGCCTGGGGTGGGGGGGATGAAAAACTGTTTTTT

clone_size: NA
d_call: NA
j_call: TRBJ1-2
v_call: TRBV5-1
cdr3_aa: CASSLDGTTSNYGYTF
cdr3_nt: TGCGCCAGCAGCTTGGACGGGACAACATCTAACTATGGCTACACCTTC

clone_size: NA
d_call: TRBD2
j_call: TRBJ2-3
v_call: TRBV19
cdr3_aa: CASSIAGRAGGRPAADTQYF
cdr3_nt: TGTGCCAGTAGTATAGCGGGGCGAGCGGGAGGACGCCCTGCAGCAGATACGCAGTATTTT

clone_size: NA
d_call: NA
j_call: TRBJ2-1
v_call: TRBV7-9
cdr3_aa: CASSLVLPSYNEQFF
cdr3_nt: TGTGCCAGCAGCTTAGTCCTCCCCTCCTACAATGAGCAGTTCTTC

clone_size: NA
d_call: NA
j_call: TRBJ1-1
v_call: TRBV5-1
cdr3_aa: CASSSDRPHTEAFF
cdr3_nt: TGCGCCAGCAGTTCTGACAGGCCTCACACTGAAGCTTTCTTT

clone_size: once
d_call: NA
j_call: TRBJ1-5
v_call: TRBV28
cdr3_aa: CASKSGGNQPQHF
cdr3_nt: TGTGCCAGCAAATCAGGCGGCAATCAGCCCCAGCATTTT

clone_size: NA
d_call: NA
j_call: TRBJ2-7
v_call: TRBV5-6
cdr3_aa: CASSLLQGTYEQYF
cdr3_nt: TGTGCCAGCAGCTTACTCCAGGGAACCTACGAGCAGTACTTC

clone_size: NA
d_call: NA
j_call: TRBJ1-5
v_call: TRBV11-3
cdr3_aa: CASSFFSVLGNQPQHF
cdr3_nt: TGTGCCAGCAGCTTCTTTTCGGTTTTGGGCAATCAGCCCCAGCATTTT

clone_size: NA
d_call: TRBD2
j_call: TRBJ2-1
v_call: TRBV24-1
cdr3_aa: CATSDYSGYSYNEQFF
cdr3_nt: TGTGCCACCAGTGACTATAGCGGGTACTCCTACAATGAGCAGTTCTTC

clone_size: NA
d_call: NA
j_call: TRBJ2-7
v_call: TRBV6-4
cdr3_aa: CASKRLGGEEQYF
cdr3_nt: TGTGCCAGCAAACGACTAGGAGGAGAAGAGCAGTACTTC

clone_size: NA
d_call: TRBD2
j_call: TRBJ2-3
v_call: TRBV28
cdr3_aa: CASRLAGATDTQYF
cdr3_nt: TGTGCCAGCAGACTAGCGGGAGCAACAGATACGCAGTATTTT

clone_size: NA
d_call: NA
j_call: TRBJ1-1
v_call: TRBV5-1
cdr3_aa: CASSLETGDTEAFF
cdr3_nt: TGCGCCAGCAGCTTGGAGACAGGAGACACTGAAGCTTTCTTT

clone_size: NA
d_call: NA
j_call: TRBJ1-1
v_call: TRBV11-2
cdr3_aa: CASNLVRGPMNTEAFF
cdr3_nt: TGTGCCAGCAACTTGGTCAGGGGTCCTATGAACACTGAAGCTTTCTTT

clone_size: NA
d_call: TRBD1
j_call: TRBJ2-2
v_call: TRBV5-6
cdr3_aa: CASSWDRDTGELFF
cdr3_nt: TGTGCCAGCAGCTGGGACAGGGATACCGGGGAGCTGTTTTTT

clone_size: NA
d_call: NA
j_call: TRBJ2-5
v_call: TRBV2
cdr3_aa: CASSRETGETQYF
cdr3_nt: TGTGCCAGCAGTAGAGAGACGGGGGAGACCCAGTACTTC

clone_size: NA
d_call: TRBD1
j_call: TRBJ1-1
v_call: TRBV10-3
cdr3_aa: CATGQANIDTEAFF
cdr3_nt: TGTGCCACCGGACAGGCGAATATAGACACTGAAGCTTTCTTT

clone_size: NA
d_call: TRBD1
j_call: TRBJ2-7
v_call: TRBV4-2
cdr3_aa: CASSQEGRTGVYEQYF
cdr3_nt: TGTGCCAGCAGCCAAGAGGGGAGGACAGGGGTCTACGAGCAGTACTTC

clone_size: NA
d_call: NA
j_call: TRBJ1-2
v_call: TRBV5-6
cdr3_aa: CASSLYEQYYGYTF
cdr3_nt: TGTGCCAGCAGCTTGTATGAACAGTACTATGGCTACACCTTC

clone_size: few
d_call: NA
j_call: TRBJ2-7
v_call: TRBV6-5
cdr3_aa: CASSYLGQYYEQYF
cdr3_nt: TGTGCCAGCAGTTACCTCGGACAGTACTACGAGCAGTACTTC

clone_size: NA
d_call: TRBD1
j_call: TRBJ2-1
v_call: TRBV12-5
cdr3_aa: CASVPGPQGEWNEQFF
cdr3_nt: TGTGCTAGTGTCCCGGGACCCCAGGGGGAGTGGAATGAGCAGTTCTTC

clone_size: NA
d_call: NA
j_call: TRBJ2-7
v_call: TRBV25-1
cdr3_aa: CASSELQLEYF
cdr3_nt: TGTGCCAGCAGTGAATTACAGTTGGAGTACTTC

clone_size: NA
d_call: NA
j_call: TRBJ1-4
v_call: TRBV5-1
cdr3_aa: CASSQDRGNEKLFF
cdr3_nt: TGCGCCAGCAGCCAGGACCGGGGTAATGAAAAACTGTTTTTT

clone_size: NA
d_call: NA
j_call: TRBJ2-7
v_call: TRBV18
cdr3_aa: CASSPLPQQGSTYEQYF
cdr3_nt: TGTGCCAGCTCACCACTACCACAACAGGGATCGACCTACGAGCAGTACTTC

clone_size: NA
d_call: NA
j_call: TRBJ2-7
v_call: TRBV20-1
cdr3_aa: CSASSGGGGRDEQYF
cdr3_nt: TGCAGTGCTAGTTCGGGGGGCGGGGGCCGGGACGAGCAGTACTTC

clone_size: NA
d_call: NA
j_call: TRBJ2-2
v_call: TRBV5-1
cdr3_aa: CASGTTNTGELFF
cdr3_nt: TGCGCCAGCGGGACAACGAACACCGGGGAGCTGTTTTTT

clone_size: NA
d_call: TRBD1
j_call: TRBJ2-5
v_call: TRBV6-6
cdr3_aa: CASSPTAQGAKTQYF
cdr3_nt: TGTGCCAGCAGTCCCACCGCACAGGGGGCAAAGACCCAGTACTTC

clone_size: NA
d_call: NA
j_call: TRBJ2-2
v_call: TRBV28
cdr3_aa: CALGPIDTGELFF
cdr3_nt: TGTGCTCTGGGCCCAATCGACACCGGGGAGCTGTTTTTT

clone_size: NA
d_call: TRBD1
j_call: TRBJ1-2
v_call: TRBV24-1
cdr3_aa: CATREHRTGEGKNYGYTF
cdr3_nt: TGTGCCACAAGGGAACATAGGACAGGGGAGGGGAAAAACTATGGCTACACCTTC

clone_size: NA
d_call: TRBD2
j_call: TRBJ2-1
v_call: TRBV6-2/TRBV6-3
cdr3_aa: CASSYRGSSGVSNEQFF
cdr3_nt: TGTGCCAGCAGTTACCGAGGGTCTAGCGGAGTGTCTAATGAGCAGTTCTTC

clone_size: NA
d_call: NA
j_call: TRBJ1-1
v_call: TRBV7-8
cdr3_aa: CASSSASAGEMNTEAFF
cdr3_nt: TGTGCCAGCAGCTCCGCCTCGGCCGGGGAGATGAACACTGAAGCTTTCTTT

clone_size: NA
d_call: NA
j_call: TRBJ1-1
v_call: TRBV5-1
cdr3_aa: CASSLRTGLDDTEAFF
cdr3_nt: TGCGCCAGCAGCTTGAGAACAGGGTTGGACGACACTGAAGCTTTCTTT

clone_size: few
d_call: TRBD2
j_call: TRBJ2-7
v_call: TRBV9
cdr3_aa: CASSVGSGSEQYF
cdr3_nt: TGTGCCAGCAGCGTAGGTAGCGGGAGCGAGCAGTACTTC

clone_size: NA
d_call: NA
j_call: TRBJ1-2
v_call: TRBV30
cdr3_aa: CAWSNRPWGGGYGYTF
cdr3_nt: TGTGCCTGGTCCAACCGCCCATGGGGGGGCGGCTATGGCTACACCTTC

clone_size: NA
d_call: TRBD2
j_call: TRBJ2-3
v_call: TRBV7-9
cdr3_aa: CASSLGAGGPVDTQYF
cdr3_nt: TGTGCCAGCAGCTTAGGAGCGGGAGGGCCTGTTGATACGCAGTATTTT

clone_size: NA
d_call: TRBD2
j_call: TRBJ2-3
v_call: TRBV11-1
cdr3_aa: CASSQRGGLTDTQYF
cdr3_nt: TGTGCCAGCAGCCAGCGGGGGGGCCTGACAGATACGCAGTATTTT

clone_size: NA
d_call: TRBD2
j_call: TRBJ2-1
v_call: TRBV5-1
cdr3_aa: CASSLAGGLLYNEQFF
cdr3_nt: TGCGCCAGCAGCTTGGCGGGAGGGCTACTCTACAATGAGCAGTTCTTC

clone_size: NA
d_call: TRBD1
j_call: TRBJ2-7
v_call: TRBV27
cdr3_aa: CASSVTGGRKYEQYF
cdr3_nt: TGTGCCAGCAGTGTCACAGGGGGTAGAAAATACGAGCAGTACTTC

clone_size: NA
d_call: TRBD2
j_call: TRBJ2-1
v_call: TRBV13
cdr3_aa: CASSSFTASGRVEEQFF
cdr3_nt: TGTGCCAGCAGCTCCTTCACCGCTAGCGGGAGGGTAGAGGAGCAGTTCTTC

clone_size: NA
d_call: TRBD1
j_call: TRBJ2-7
v_call: TRBV10-2
cdr3_aa: CASRGTGSYEQYF
cdr3_nt: TGCGCCAGCAGGGGGACAGGATCCTACGAGCAGTACTTC

clone_size: once
d_call: NA
j_call: TRBJ1-6
v_call: TRBV28
cdr3_aa: CASSSSQAGYNSPLHF
cdr3_nt: TGTGCCAGCAGTTCCAGCCAAGCAGGCTATAATTCACCCCTCCACTTT

clone_size: NA
d_call: TRBD1
j_call: TRBJ1-2
v_call: TRBV5-6
cdr3_aa: CASRPPGQGRYGYTF
cdr3_nt: TGTGCCAGCAGACCCCCGGGACAGGGCCGCTATGGCTACACCTTC

clone_size: NA
d_call: NA
j_call: TRBJ2-2
v_call: TRBV7-3
cdr3_aa: CASSLGTHTGELFF
cdr3_nt: TGTGCCAGCAGCTTAGGGACTCACACCGGGGAGCTGTTTTTT

clone_size: NA
d_call: NA
j_call: TRBJ2-7
v_call: TRBV21-1
cdr3_aa: CASSRIRRKIYEQYF
cdr3_nt: TGTGCCAGCAGCCGTATTCGGAGGAAGATCTACGAGCAGTACTTC